The clone carrying this T cell receptor beta chain was seen many times. Its antigen is unidentified. At the DNA level, this CDR3 is encoded by other sequences in the same sample as well. This entry comes from a study of shared clonotypes between healthy human individuals. General observations from the study: Researchers sampled only blood; tissue repertoires likely differ. Among donors, clonotype sharing was expected to be affected by sequencing depth. Lower generation probabilities were found for non-shared clonotypes than for those shared by all four donors.

This CDR3 region has 13 residues. Trimming stripped 0 bases from V and 7 bases from J, with 10 bases between. The germline gives CDR1 SGHRS, CDR2 YFSETQ. Profiled with immunoSEQ multiplex PCR; TCRdb holds only in-frame clones, not every one. Of roughly 300,000 clones in the sample, less than 75% were seen once. The J gene is TRBJ1-1, the V gene TRBV5-1, with D hard to call. The clonotype comes from a young man in good health. Sequencing was carried out using memory CD4+ T cells sorted from blood. The subset here: CD45RA-negative fraction. The CDR3 nucleotides are TGCGCCAGCAGCTTGGAATGGGTCGGTGAAGCTTTCTTT. This codes for CASSLEWVGEAFF.